This T cell receptor delta chain was captured in a study of gamma-delta chains in newborns, infants, children. Study overall: Microbial exposure reportedly drives polyclonal innate γδ T cell expansion after birth.

With CATT, TCRdb re-called clones from the reads. Of about 4,000 delta-chain clones in the sample, approximately 40% were seen once. Per the germline V gene, CDR1 is GEAIGNYY and CDR2 is EKD. This CDR3 is 22 amino acids long. The V segment lost 0 bases and the J segment 0 bases; nucleotides outside the gene matches: 21. The receptor was derived from a child who was a newborn, infant or young child, either healthy, febrile or measles-vaccinated (not recorded which). The specimen comprised blood, sampled at week 6. The rearrangement joins TRDV2 to TRDJ1; 10 bases line up with TRDD3. CDR3 in amino acids: CACDTVPLLGDPRDGHTDKLIF. In nucleotides, the CDR3 is TGTGCCTGTGACACCGTCCCTTTACTGGGGGATCCCCGGGATGGGCACACCGATAAACTCATCTTT.